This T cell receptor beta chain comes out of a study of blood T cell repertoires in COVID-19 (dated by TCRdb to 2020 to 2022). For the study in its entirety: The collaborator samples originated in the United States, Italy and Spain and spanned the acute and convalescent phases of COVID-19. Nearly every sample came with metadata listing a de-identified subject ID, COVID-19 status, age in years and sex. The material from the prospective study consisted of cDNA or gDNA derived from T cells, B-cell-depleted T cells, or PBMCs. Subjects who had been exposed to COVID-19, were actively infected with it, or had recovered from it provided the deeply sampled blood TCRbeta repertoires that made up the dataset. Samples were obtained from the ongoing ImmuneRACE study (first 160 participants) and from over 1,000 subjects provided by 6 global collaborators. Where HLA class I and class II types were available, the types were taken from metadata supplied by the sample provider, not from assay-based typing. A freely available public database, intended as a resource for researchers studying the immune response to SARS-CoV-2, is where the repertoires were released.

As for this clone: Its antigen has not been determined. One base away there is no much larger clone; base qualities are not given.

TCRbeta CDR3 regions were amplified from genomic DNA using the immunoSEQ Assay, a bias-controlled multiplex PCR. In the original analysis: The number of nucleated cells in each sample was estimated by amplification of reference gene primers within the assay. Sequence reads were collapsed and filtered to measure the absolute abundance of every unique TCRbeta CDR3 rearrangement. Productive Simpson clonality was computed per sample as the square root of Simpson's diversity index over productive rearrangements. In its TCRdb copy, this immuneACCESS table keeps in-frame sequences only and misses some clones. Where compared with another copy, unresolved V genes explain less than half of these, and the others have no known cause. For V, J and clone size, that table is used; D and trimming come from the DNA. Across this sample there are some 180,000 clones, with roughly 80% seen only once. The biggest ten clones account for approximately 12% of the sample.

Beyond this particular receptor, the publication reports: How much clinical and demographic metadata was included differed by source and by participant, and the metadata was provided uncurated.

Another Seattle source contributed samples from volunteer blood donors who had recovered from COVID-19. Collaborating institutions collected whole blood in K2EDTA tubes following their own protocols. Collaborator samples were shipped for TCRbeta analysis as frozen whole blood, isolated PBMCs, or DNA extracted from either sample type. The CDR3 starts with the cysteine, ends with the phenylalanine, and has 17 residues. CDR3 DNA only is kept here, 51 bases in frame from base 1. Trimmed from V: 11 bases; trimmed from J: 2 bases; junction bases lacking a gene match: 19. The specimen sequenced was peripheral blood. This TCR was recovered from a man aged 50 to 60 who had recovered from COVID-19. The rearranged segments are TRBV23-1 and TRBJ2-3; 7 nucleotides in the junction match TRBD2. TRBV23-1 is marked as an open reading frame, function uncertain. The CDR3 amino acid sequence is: CASSGVRRESFTDTQYF. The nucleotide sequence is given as TGCGCCTCTTCGGGGGTTCGGCGGGAGTCCTTCACAGATACGCAGTATTTT.